The 17 T cell receptor beta chains reported below all come from one sample, sequenced in a study of OX40 agonist ivuxolimab in advanced cancers. Generated by immunoSEQ multiplex PCR, the TCRdb table keeps only in-frame clones and is missing some. The table lists roughly 84,000 clones, roughly 80% of them singletons. The source was CD4+ or CD8+ T cells sorted from blood, collected in a trial of the OX40 agonist ivuxolimab. All receptors derive from an adult with an advanced solid tumor such as melanoma, head and neck, liver or kidney cancer.

This chain joins TRBV11-2 and TRBJ2-1; D assignment may be TRBD1 or TRBD2 (5 bases each). V gave up 5 bases and J gave up 4 bases, with 15 bases separating them. The germline V gene has CDR1 SGHAT and CDR2 FQNNGV. This CDR3 spans 15 amino acids. The CDR3 sequence is CASSPLGPGYNEQFF. The CDR3 DNA follows: TGTGCCAGCAGCCCATTGGGACCGGGTTACAATGAGCAGTTCTTC.

The chain is built from TRBV4-1 and TRBJ2-1; TRBD2 matches at 14 bases. V lost 3 bases and J lost 5; bases outside the gene matches: 12. The germline gives CDR1 MGHRA, CDR2 YSYEKL. This CDR3 spans 19 amino acids. The CDR3 nucleotides read TGCGCCAGCAGCCACCCGGGGGGACTAGCGGGAGCCGGCCACAATGAGCAGTTCTTC. This codes for CASSHPGGLAGAGHNEQFF.

The chain joins TRBV19 to TRBJ1-2; TRBD1 is a possible D gene (5 bases). The V gene's germline CDR1 is LNHDA and CDR2 SQIVND (reference sequence). The CDR3 totals 15 residues. Trimming shortened V by 3 bases and J by 4 bases, and 15 bases separated the two germline ends. The CDR3 spells CASSIQTGTSYGYTF. In nucleotides, the CDR3 is TGTGCCAGTAGTATTCAAACCGGGACGAGCTATGGCTACACCTTC.

The genes are TRBV5-4 and TRBJ1-2; D is possibly TRBD1 (6 bases). CDR1 and CDR2 (germline): SGHNT, YYREEE (reference sequence). Trimming cost V 4 bases and J 2 bases, with 15 bases left between them. The CDR3 is 15 amino acids. The CDR3 loop reads CASSGRQDNNYGYTF. In DNA, the CDR3 is TGTGCCAGCAGCGGACGACAGGATAACAACTATGGCTACACCTTC.

The chain couples TRBV2 to TRBJ2-5, with 7 bases fitting TRBD2. Germline V gene sequence: CDR1 SNHLY, CDR2 FYNNEI. After removal of 5 bases from V and 5 bases from J, the junction contained 11 bases not matched to a gene. This CDR3 spans 15 amino acids. CDR3 DNA sequence: TGTGCCAGCAGTCCGAGCGGGATAGGTGGGGAGACCCAGTACTTC. It yields the protein CASSPSGIGGETQYF. The whole variable domain, remainder taken from reference TRBV2 and TRBJ2-5, is EPEVTQTPSHQVTQMGQEVILRCVPISNHLYFYWYRQILGQKVEFLVSFYNNEISEKSEIFDDQFSVERPDGSNFTLKIRSTKLEDSAMYFCASSPSGIGGETQYFGPGTRLLVL.

The CDR3 spells CASRSQDGISYEQYF. Written as DNA, the CDR3 is TGTGCCAGCAGATCCCAGGACGGAATCTCCTACGAGCAGTACTTC. The chain carries TRBV5-6 and TRBJ2-7, with no clear D. CDR3 size: 15 residues. Trimming pared 5 bases from V and 0 bases from J, leaving 15 bases between. Germline loops: CDR1 SGHDT, CDR2 YYEEEE.

The chain recombines TRBV21-1 with TRBJ1-5. TRBV21-1 represents a pseudogene. The length of the CDR3 is 13 residues. The CDR3 coding sequence is TGTGCCAGCAGTCGGAACGGAGATCAGCCCCAGCATTTT. This encodes CASSRNGDQPQHF.

The chain uses TRBV19 and TRBJ1-2; TRBD1 might be the D (6 bases). Germline V CDR1 and CDR2: LNHDA, SQIVND (reference sequence). The CDR3 spans 15 residues. V dropped 4 bases and J dropped 4 bases, with 16 bases sitting between them. CDR3 DNA: TGTGCCAGTAGTACATCCTGGACAGCCCCCTATGGCTACACCTTC. This encodes CASSTSWTAPYGYTF.

This clone was seen only a few times. The CDR3 DNA follows: TGTGCCAGCTCACCCCGAGGGGATGAGCAGTTCTTC. Its translation: CASSPRGDEQFF. The gene calls are TRBV18 and TRBJ2-1; D possibly matches TRBD1 or TRBD2 (5 bases each). CDR1 is KGHSH, CDR2 LQKENI, per germline. The CDR3 is made up of 12 amino acids. Between the trimmed V and J ends, which lost 3 bases and 8 bases, there was a span of 8 bases.

The V and J genes are TRBV29-1 and TRBJ2-6, with D perhaps TRBD1 (6 bases). The V and J ends lost 4 bases and 4 bases respectively, with 11 bases between them. This CDR3 has 14 amino acids. Germline-derived CDR1 and CDR2 are SQVTM and ANQGSEA. CDR3 loop: CSVVQGAGANVLTF. As DNA, the CDR3 is TGCAGCGTTGTACAGGGAGCCGGGGCCAACGTCCTGACTTTC.

The rearrangement joins TRBV10-3 to TRBJ1-3; D remains ambiguous. Germline-derived CDR1 and CDR2 are ENHRY and SYGVKD. The CDR3 covers 15 residues. The V and J ends lost 2 bases and 2 bases respectively, with 10 bases between them. The DNA for the CDR3 is TGTGCCATCAGTGAGCAGTTGGTTGCTGGAAACACCATATATTTT. Translation: CAISEQLVAGNTIYF.

The chain couples TRBV7-9 to TRBJ2-5; 12 nucleotides match TRBD2. Germline CDR1 and CDR2: SEHNR and FQNEAQ (reference sequence). This CDR3 has 18 residues. V dropped 0 bases and J dropped 2; count of bases not matched to a gene: 7. The CDR3 DNA is TGTGCCAGCAGCTTAGCTATAACTAGCGGGGGGTCACAAGAGACCCAGTACTTC. This codes for CASSLAITSGGSQETQYF.

The J gene is TRBJ2-2, the V gene TRBV5-8; unclear D gene. Germline lookup yields CDR1 SGHTS and CDR2 YDEGEE. This CDR3 comprises 14 residues. V lost 6 bases to trimming and J lost 0 bases, with 9 bases between them. The CDR3 nucleotides are TGTGCCAGCATCGGCGAATCGAACACCGGGGAGCTGTTTTTT. Amino acid sequence: CASIGESNTGELFF.

The chain recombines TRBV21-1 with TRBJ2-7. TRBV21-1 corresponds to a pseudogene. CDR3 size: 15 residues. The CDR3 DNA is TGTGCCAGCAGCGTAGGAGCCGGGCCGACCTACGAGCAGTACTTC. Protein sequence: CASSVGAGPTYEQYF.

The chain links TRBV15 to TRBJ1-1, with D perhaps TRBD1 (5 bases). Germline V lookup: CDR1 LNHNV, CDR2 YYDKDF (reference sequence). The CDR3 extends over 14 amino acids. Trimming pared 0 bases from V and 5 bases from J, leaving 10 bases between. The CDR3, as DNA: TGTGCCACCAGCAGAGAGACAGCGGGAACTGAAGCTTTCTTT. Its translation is CATSRETAGTEAFF.

This chain uses TRBV9 with TRBJ2-7, with TRBD1 matching 9 bases. Germline CDR1 SGDLS, CDR2 YYNGEE. There are 16 residues in the CDR3. Trimming took 3 bases from V and 7 from J; bases not matched to a gene: 14. The CDR3 sequence is CASSAWPGQGLGEQYF. Written as DNA, the CDR3 is TGTGCCAGCAGCGCATGGCCGGGACAGGGTTTGGGGGAGCAGTACTTC.

V and J are TRBV5-8 and TRBJ1-5, with D tentatively TRBD1 (5 bases). V lost 4 bases, J lost 1 base, and 12 bases lay in between. Germline values: CDR1 SGHTS, CDR2 YDEGEE. The CDR3 has 15 residues. In nucleotides, the CDR3 is TGTGCCAGCAGCACCCAGGGTTGGAGCAATCAGCCCCAGCATTTT. Its protein product is CASSTQGWSNQPQHF.